This T cell receptor beta chain derives from a study of T cells in Graves' hyperthyroidism and ophthalmopathy. In the study overall: Peripheral blood was taken when the disease was first diagnosed, before any treatment began.

TCR beta CDR3 regions were amplified from RNA transcripts. First-round RT-PCR targeting the TCR CDR3 was performed with the HTBI primer set. TCRdb passed the multiplex PCR reads through MiXCR, listing each CDR3 protein once. The table lists about 130,000 distinct CDR3 sequences, roughly 23% of them singletons. In its sample, this clonotype was seen many times. Hyperthyroidism was newly diagnosed in patients aged 18 to 65 (duration under 2 months). The CDR3 runs 16 residues. Per the germline V gene, CDR1 is ENHRY and CDR2 is SYGVKD. The ends were cut back, 0 bases at V and 3 bases at J, with 15 bases in the middle.

Sequenced: blood. The clonotype was recovered from a woman in her forties or fifties with Graves' hyperthyroidism that later progressed to Graves' ophthalmopathy. The rearrangement links TRBV10-3 to TRBJ2-7; D call uncertain. CDR3 protein: CAISESLQNDCYEQYF. CDR3 nucleotide sequence: TGTGCCATCAGTGAGTCACTACAGAATGATTGCTACGAGCAGTACTTC.